One sample yielded the 21 T cell receptor beta chains listed below, sequenced in a study of blood T cell repertoires in COVID-19. Sequenced by immunoSEQ multiplex PCR; TCRdb stores in-frame clones only, minus some. Of some 130,000 clones listed, around nine tenths are singletons. The material sequenced was peripheral blood. The receptors stem from a man aged 55-75 years with COVID-19, enrolled during active disease.

The V and J genes are TRBV5-1 and TRBJ2-1, with a possible D match to TRBD1 (7 bases). The CDR3 covers 14 residues. The V and J ends lost 2 bases and 7 bases respectively, with 13 bases between them. The germline CDR1 and CDR2 sequences are SGHRS and YFSETQ. The DNA of the CDR3 is TGCGCCAGCAGCTTAGGGCAGGGGGGAAATGAGCAGTTCTTC. Protein sequence: CASSLGQGGNEQFF. Based on the CDR3 plus reference TRBV5-1 and TRBJ2-1, the full variable domain is KAGVTQTPRYLIKTRGQQVTLSCSPISGHRSVSWYQQTPGQGLQFLFEYFSETQRNKGNFPGRFSGRQFSNSRSEMNVSTLELGDSALYLCASSLGQGGNEQFFGPGTRLTVL.

CDR3 in amino acids: CASSQADRGLTGYEQYF. The CDR3 nucleotides are TGTGCCAGCAGCCAAGCGGACAGGGGGCTCACAGGCTACGAGCAGTACTTC. This sequence joins TRBV3-1 (or the pseudogene TRBV3-2) and TRBJ2-7, with 11 bases aligning to TRBD1. V dropped 1 base and J dropped 3; count of bases not matched to a gene: 8. Germline CDR1 is LGHDT and CDR2 is YNNKEL (reference sequence). The CDR3 runs to 17 residues.

The chain is built from TRBV3-1 (or the pseudogene TRBV3-2) and TRBJ2-1; 8 nucleotides match TRBD1. Trimming cost V 7 bases and J 2 bases; bases outside gene matches: 7. The CDR3 spans 15 residues. In germline, CDR1 is LGHDT, CDR2 YNNKEL (reference sequence). CDR3 sequence (DNA): TGTGCCAGCAAGACAGACAGGGGTCCCTACAATGAGCAGTTCTTC. Translated: CASKTDRGPYNEQFF.

In DNA form, the CDR3 reads TGTGCCAGCGGAGCGGGAGCTTCGTACGAGCAGTACTTC. It translates to CASGAGASYEQYF. The genes are TRBV6-6 and TRBJ2-7; TRBD2 aligns across 8 bases. The germline V gene encodes CDR1 MNHNY and CDR2 SVGAGI (reference sequence). The CDR3 spans 13 residues. V lost 8 bases and J lost 4; bases outside the gene matches: 7.

The rearrangement uses TRBV5-4 and TRBJ2-7; 7 bases map to TRBD1. The CDR3 has 12 residues. Germline CDR1 is SGHNT and CDR2 is YYREEE (reference sequence). The trim removed 4 bases at V and 6 bases at J, leaving 4 bases unmatched. The CDR3 coding sequence is TGTGCCAGCAGCGCGCCAGGGGGCGAGCAGTACTTC. This encodes CASSAPGGEQYF.

The chain uses TRBV11-2 and TRBJ2-7; D might be TRBD1 (6 bases). Germline CDR1 SGHAT, CDR2 FQNNGV. The CDR3 has 14 amino acids. The ends were cut back, 5 bases at V and 0 bases at J, with 11 bases in the middle. The CDR3 is CASSVNRASYEQYF. For the CDR3, the DNA is TGTGCCAGCAGCGTTAACAGGGCCTCCTACGAGCAGTACTTC.

This chain uses TRBV10-3 with TRBJ2-2, with D possibly matching TRBD2 (5 bases). The CDR3 is 15 amino acids. Germline V CDR1 and CDR2: ENHRY, SYGVKD. Trimming removed 3 bases at V and 1 base at J, with 9 bases between. The CDR3 loop reads CAISDGRGNTGELFF. The CDR3 bases are TGTGCCATCAGTGACGGACGGGGGAACACCGGGGAGCTGTTTTTT.

The chain uses TRBV7-8 and TRBJ2-5; 12 bases line up with TRBD2. The CDR3 covers 18 residues. V dropped 1 base and J dropped 5; count of bases not matched to a gene: 11. CDR1 is SGHVS and CDR2 is FQNEAQ in the germline V gene. The CDR3 is CASSLVELGLAGTETQYF. CDR3 coding DNA: TGTGCCAGCAGCTTAGTAGAGCTAGGACTAGCGGGAACGGAGACCCAGTACTTC.

A single count supports this clone. The V gene is TRBV11-2, the J gene TRBJ1-4; no firm D call. The CDR3 is made up of 15 amino acids. V dropped 3 bases and J dropped 4 bases, with 12 bases sitting between them. Germline values: CDR1 SGHAT, CDR2 FQNNGV. This CDR3 reads CASSLAGGGNEKLFF. CDR3 DNA: TGTGCCAGCAGCTTGGCAGGCGGAGGTAATGAAAAACTGTTTTTT.

The V call is TRBV19, the J call TRBJ2-4, with D perhaps matching TRBD2 (5 bases). The germline CDR1 and CDR2 sequences are LNHDA and SQIVND (reference sequence). Trimming shortened V by 6 bases and J by 3 bases, and 9 bases separated the two germline ends. The CDR3 loop spans 13 amino acids. The CDR3 nucleotides read TGTGCCAGTAGCGGGATTGACAAAAACATTCAGTACTTC. The encoded protein is CASSGIDKNIQYF.

Regarding this clone: This specimen includes other DNA sequences encoding the same CDR3. The chain couples TRBV5-1 to TRBJ1-2, with TRBD1 matching 8 bases. CDR3 length: 15 amino acids. V shed 0 bases and J 1 base; nucleotides not matched to a gene: 2. Germline CDR1 SGHRS, CDR2 YFSETQ. Here the CDR3 reads CASSLGTGGNYGYTF. The CDR3 DNA reads TGCGCCAGCAGCTTGGGAACAGGGGGTAACTATGGCTACACCTTC. The whole variable domain, remainder taken from reference TRBV5-1 and TRBJ1-2, is KAGVTQTPRYLIKTRGQQVTLSCSPISGHRSVSWYQQTPGQGLQFLFEYFSETQRNKGNFPGRFSGRQFSNSRSEMNVSTLELGDSALYLCASSLGTGGNYGYTFGSGTRLTVV.

The rearrangement links TRBV30 to TRBJ2-1; D possibly corresponds to TRBD2 (6 bases). The V and J ends lost 4 bases and 0 bases respectively, with 10 bases between them. The CDR3 runs 14 residues. Germline values: CDR1 GTSNPN, CDR2 SVGIG (reference sequence). CDR3 in amino acids: CAWTRESSYNEQFF. As DNA, the CDR3 is TGTGCCTGGACTCGGGAGAGCTCCTACAATGAGCAGTTCTTC. Full variable domain (missing parts from reference TRBV30 and TRBJ2-1): SQTIHQWPATLVQPVGSPLSLECTVEGTSNPNLYWYRQAAGRGLQLLFYSVGIGQISSEVPQNLSASRPQDRQFILSSKKLLLSDSGFYLCAWTRESSYNEQFFGPGTRLTVL.

In this sample, this clone turned up once. One junction end does not reproduce the germline sequence, and a read error may be involved. The CDR3 spells CARSLGGRGYTF. The CDR3 DNA sequence: TGTGCCCGCAGTTTGGGGGGGCGGGGCTACACCTTC. The chain employs TRBV28 and TRBJ1-2; tentative D call: TRBD1 (6 bases). Germline CDR1 reads MDHEN; CDR2 reads SYDVKM. The CDR3 has 12 residues.

The chain couples TRBV19 to TRBJ2-3; the match to TRBD2 covers 9 bases. Germline values: CDR1 LNHDA, CDR2 SQIVND (reference sequence). J was trimmed by 7 bases and V by 3 bases; bases with no gene match: 11. The CDR3 is made up of 16 amino acids. CDR3 amino acids: CASSIRSSGSVYTQYF. The CDR3 bases are TGTGCCAGTAGTATTAGGAGTAGCGGGAGCGTATATACGCAGTATTTT.

The chain combines TRBV18 with TRBJ1-1, with TRBD1 matching over 9 bases. J gave up 3 bases and V 3 bases, and 8 bases lay outside the gene matches. Looked up from germline, CDR1 is KGHSH and CDR2 is LQKENI. CDR3 length equals 16 residues. The CDR3 is CASSPTGGAEDTEAFF. CDR3 DNA: TGTGCCAGCTCACCTACAGGGGGCGCAGAGGACACTGAAGCTTTCTTT.

This rearrangement joins TRBV4-3 to TRBJ2-7, with TRBD1 as a possible D gene (6 bases). Trimming cost V 3 bases and J 2 bases, with 14 bases left between them. Germline-derived CDR1 and CDR2 are LGHNA and YSLEER. The CDR3 is 15 residues long. The CDR3 is CASSHRGPPAYEQYF. The CDR3 DNA follows: TGCGCCAGCAGCCACAGGGGCCCTCCAGCCTACGAGCAGTACTTC.

This rearrangement joins TRBV6-4 to TRBJ2-3; D gene ambiguous. CDR1 is MRHNA, CDR2 SNTAGT, per germline. V was pared by 0 bases and J by 6 bases, with 4 bases between. This CDR3 region has 12 residues. Here the CDR3 reads CASSDSYDTQYF. Written as DNA, the CDR3 is TGTGCCAGCAGTGACTCGTATGATACGCAGTATTTT.

The chain employs TRBV18 and TRBJ1-4; D is possibly TRBD1 (5 bases). Deletions cut 2 bases from V and 7 bases from J, with 17 bases between. From germline, CDR1 is KGHSH and CDR2 LQKENI. The CDR3 runs to 16 residues. The CDR3 nucleotides are TGTGCCAGCTCACCAATCTCGGCAGGGAGGGGTGAAAAACTGTTTTTT. It is translated as CASSPISAGRGEKLFF.

The chain employs TRBV2 and TRBJ1-5; 9 nucleotides line up with TRBD1. Trimming took 5 bases from V and 3 from J; bases not matched to a gene: 8. This CDR3 region has 16 residues. Per germline, CDR1 SNHLY and CDR2 FYNNEI. CDR3 bases: TGTGCCAGCAGTTTGACCGGGACAGGGAACAATCAGCCCCAGCATTTT. The encoded protein is CASSLTGTGNNQPQHF.

V is TRBV28 and J is TRBJ2-1, with TRBD2 matching 12 bases. J gave up 8 bases and V 5 bases, and 4 bases lay outside the gene matches. From germline, CDR1 is MDHEN and CDR2 SYDVKM. There are 14 residues in the CDR3. CDR3 coding DNA: TGTGCCAGCAGTGGGTCTAGCGGGAGGGATGAGCAGTTCTTC. It translates to CASSGSSGRDEQFF.

The gene calls are TRBV27 and TRBJ1-1; D remains unclear. CDR1 is MNHEY, CDR2 SMNVEV, per germline (reference sequence). V was trimmed by 5 bases and J by 5 bases, leaving 18 bases between them. The CDR3 has 15 amino acids. The CDR3 DNA sequence: TGTGCCAGCAGTCCCGGAGGAGGAATCGGAACTGAAGCTTTCTTT. Encoded protein: CASSPGGGIGTEAFF.